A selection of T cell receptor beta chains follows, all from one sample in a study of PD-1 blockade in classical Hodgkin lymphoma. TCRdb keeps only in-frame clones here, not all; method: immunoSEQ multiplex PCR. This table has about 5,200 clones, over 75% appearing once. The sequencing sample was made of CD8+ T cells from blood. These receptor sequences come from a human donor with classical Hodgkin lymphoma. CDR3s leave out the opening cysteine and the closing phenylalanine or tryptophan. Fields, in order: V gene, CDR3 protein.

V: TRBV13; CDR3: ASSLGRPGDTQY
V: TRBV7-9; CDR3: ASSLARNEQF
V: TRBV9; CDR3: ASSVGGPGELF
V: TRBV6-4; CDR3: ASIISSSTDTQY
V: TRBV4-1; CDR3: ASSQPGYGDNSPLH
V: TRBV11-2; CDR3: ASSFPGTSGGHEQY
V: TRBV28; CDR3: ASSFGGRLEQY
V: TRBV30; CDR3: AWSVMNTEAF
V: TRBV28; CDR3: ASSLSGQGDGYT
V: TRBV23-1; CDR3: ASPSTGNNSPLH
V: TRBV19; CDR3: ASSILSTGRNTEAF
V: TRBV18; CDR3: ASSPDLGTSYEQY
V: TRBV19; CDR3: ASSIGDRAF
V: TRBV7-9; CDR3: ASSSGTRRETQY
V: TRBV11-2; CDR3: ASSQGGTEAF
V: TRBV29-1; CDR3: SVSRRERDVNYGYT
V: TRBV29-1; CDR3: SVEKRVPGEAF
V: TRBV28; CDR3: ASSSVPGNRWYGYT
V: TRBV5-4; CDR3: ASSPGLAGGGYEQY
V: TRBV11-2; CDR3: ASTRTGKVDEQF
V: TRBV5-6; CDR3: ASSTKYGGEETQY
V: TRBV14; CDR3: ASSQDWGASYNEQF
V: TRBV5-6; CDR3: ASNLGDQPQH
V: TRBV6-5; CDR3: ASSSRDSSYEQF
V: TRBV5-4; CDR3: ASSLRSTDTQY
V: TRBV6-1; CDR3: ASSEAKLVQINYGYT
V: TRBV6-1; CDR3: ASLLGSLNGYT
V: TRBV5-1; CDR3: ASSPARGHGYT
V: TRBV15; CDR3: ATSRDRQFSLYGYT
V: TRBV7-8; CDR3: ASSLDRGLSEETQY
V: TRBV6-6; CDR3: ASSYGTDSSYNEQF
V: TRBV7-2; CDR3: ASTFDRGSYNEQF
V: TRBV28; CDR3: AAGVSYTQY
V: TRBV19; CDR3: ASSIRGRNTEAF
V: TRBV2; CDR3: ASSDRTRGEKLF
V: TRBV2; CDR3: ASSVRDRGLSYEQY
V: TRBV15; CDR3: ATSPEGSQETQY